The 28 T cell receptor beta chains listed next were all sequenced from one sample in a study of regulatory T cells in long-lasting Graves disease. Assembly of TCR beta libraries relied on iRepertoire HTBI primers together with Arm-PCR of CDR3 regions. One entry per CDR3 protein results from TCRdb running MiXCR on the multiplex PCR reads. The sample includes hundreds of thousands of distinct CDR3 sequences, under 20% of them seen just once. Noted time point: newly diagnosed GD, antithyroid drugs for less than 3 months. PBMCs provided the RNA from which the TCR library was made. This sample also appeared in a second study, on T cells in Graves' hyperthyroidism and ophthalmopathy.

The sequenced sample was peripheral blood mononuclear cells (PBMCs), obtained at new diagnosis, from a patient treated with antithyroid drugs. Receptors originate from a woman aged 25 to 39 with Graves disease.

This clonotype appeared a few times. The V call is TRBV19, the J call TRBJ1-1; a weak D match, TRBD1 (5 bases). V dropped 3 bases and J dropped 4 bases, with 12 bases sitting between them. Germline values: CDR1 LNHDA, CDR2 SQIVND (reference sequence). The CDR3 runs to 14 residues. CDR3 residues: CASSMKGVGTEAFF. CDR3 coding DNA: TGTGCCAGTAGTATGAAAGGGGTCGGCACTGAAGCTTTCTTT.

This clonotype has ten or more counts. The rearrangement links TRBV18 to TRBJ1-5; possibly TRBD1 for D (6 bases). V was cut by 5 bases and J by 9 bases, with 17 bases left in between. Germline V gene sequence: CDR1 KGHSH, CDR2 LQKENI. This CDR3 comprises 14 residues. CDR3 in DNA: TGTGCCAGCTCATCACGACAGGCCAGCCGGCCCCAGCATTTT. It specifies CASSSRQASRPQHF.

In its sample, this clonotype was seen many times. This chain uses TRBV12-3 or TRBV12-4 with TRBJ2-2; D is uncertain. This CDR3 is built from 18 residues. Trimming shortened V by 2 bases and J by 2 bases, and 18 bases separated the two germline ends. CDR3 protein: CASSLFNSVFINTGELFF. The CDR3 bases are TGTGCCAGCAGTTTATTTAATAGTGTCTTTATCAACACCGGGGAGCTGTTTTTT.

About this clonotype itself: A read error may be the cause here, since a much bigger clone is one base away. The chain carries TRBV11-1 and TRBJ1-2; TRBD1 might be the D (5 bases). Germline CDR1 and CDR2: SGHAT and FQDESV (reference sequence). The CDR3 extends over 13 amino acids. The CDR3 region has the DNA TGTGCCAGCAGTCAAAGGGCCCGCCAGGGCTGCACCTTC. Amino acid sequence: CASSQRARQGCTF. The entire variable domain, with the rest obtained from reference TRBV11-1 and TRBJ1-2, is as follows: EAEVAQSPRYKITEKSQAVAFWCDPISGHATLYWYRQILGQGPELLVQFQDESVVDDSQLPKDRFSAERLKGVDSTLKIQPAELGDSAMYLCASSQRARQGCTFGSGTRLTVV.

V gene TRBV27 combines with J gene TRBJ2-3; D gene ambiguous. Germline CDR1 is MNHEY and CDR2 is SMNVEV (reference sequence). V shed 5 bases and J shed 2 bases, with 5 bases lying between them. CDR3 length: 12 amino acids. The CDR3 bases are TGTGCCAGCAGTCATGCCACAGATACGCAGTATTTT. Translating it yields CASSHATDTQYF.

This clonotype has ten or more counts. The rearrangement links TRBV6-1 to TRBJ1-1; a weak D match, TRBD1 (5 bases). Germline CDR1 MNHNS, CDR2 SASEGT. Trimming removed 1 base from V and 5 bases from J, with 11 bases in between. The CDR3 loop spans 14 amino acids. The CDR3 DNA reads TGTGCCAGCAGTGAAGTAGGGGCGCGGACTGAAGCTTTCTTT. It codes for CASSEVGARTEAFF.

This clonotype was observed many times. The chain uses TRBV5-5 and TRBJ2-1; 7 bases match TRBD2. Germline lookup yields CDR1 SGHKS and CDR2 YYEKEE (reference sequence). The trim removed 3 bases at V and 10 bases at J, leaving 10 bases unmatched. CDR3 length: 14 amino acids. CDR3 bases: TGTGCCAGCAGCTCCGCAGGACTAGTAAGAGAGCAGTTCTTC. Amino acids: CASSSAGLVREQFF.

The genes are TRBV19 and TRBJ1-2, with D maybe TRBD1 (5 bases). V dropped 7 bases and J dropped 2 bases, with 14 bases sitting between them. The CDR3 contains 14 residues. In germline, CDR1 is LNHDA, CDR2 SQIVND (reference sequence). The CDR3 nucleotides are TGTGCCAGTACCACGTCGGGACGGAACTATGGCTACACCTTC. Translating it yields CASTTSGRNYGYTF.

This clonotype was seen a few times. This chain uses TRBV20-1 with TRBJ1-2; D not resolved. The CDR3 has 12 amino acids. V lost 3 bases, J lost 5 bases, and 10 bases lay in between. Germline V gene data show CDR1 as DFQATT and CDR2 as SNEGSKA (reference sequence). As DNA, the CDR3 is TGCAGTGCTAGGGGGAGTATTTATGGCTACACCTTC. Its protein is CSARGSIYGYTF.

The genes are TRBV2 and TRBJ1-4; D not certain. Looked up from germline, CDR1 is SNHLY and CDR2 is FYNNEI. Trimming took off 6 bases at V and 2 bases at J, with 16 bases between the two ends. CDR3 length: 16 amino acids. The CDR3 DNA follows: TGTGCCAGCAGCCCTGGGGTCATCGGGACTAATGAAAAACTGTTTTTT. Protein sequence: CASSPGVIGTNEKLFF.

This clonotype was picked up many times. This chain joins TRBV29-1 and TRBJ2-3; D may correspond to TRBD1 or TRBD2 (5 bases each). Deletions cut 5 bases from V and 1 base from J, with 13 bases between. The CDR3 totals 14 residues. Germline CDR1 is SQVTM and CDR2 is ANQGSEA. CDR3 sequence (DNA): TGCAGCGTTCTAGTCCGGGGCCGCACAGATACGCAGTATTTT. Its translation is CSVLVRGRTDTQYF.

This clonotype has only a few counts. This chain uses TRBV6-5 with TRBJ2-7; possible D gene TRBD2, 5 bases. Trimming took 2 bases from V and 0 from J, leaving 17 bases between them. Germline V gene sequence: CDR1 MNHEY, CDR2 SVGAGI. This CDR3 has 17 amino acids. CDR3: CASSYPPAGTFSYEQYF. The CDR3 DNA reads TGTGCCAGCAGTTACCCCCCCGCGGGTACGTTCTCCTACGAGCAGTACTTC.

The chain combines TRBV20-1 with TRBJ1-1; D unclear. The V end was cut by 1 base, the J end by 5 bases, with 14 bases between. Germline CDR1 reads DFQATT; CDR2 reads SNEGSKA (reference sequence). This CDR3 has 14 residues. CDR3 residues: CSARVNRLRTEAFF. DNA for the CDR3: TGCAGTGCTAGAGTCAATCGTCTGCGGACTGAAGCTTTCTTT.

This clonotype was counted between two and nine times. This chain links TRBV30 with TRBJ2-2, with D perhaps assigned TRBD1 or TRBD2 (5 bases each). The ends were cut back, 3 bases at V and 4 bases at J, with 12 bases in the middle. The germline gives CDR1 GTSNPN, CDR2 SVGIG (reference sequence). This CDR3 contains 14 residues. In DNA form, the CDR3 reads TGTGCCTGGAGCCAGGGACCGCGCACCGGGGAGCTGTTTTTT. Amino acids: CAWSQGPRTGELFF. Looking up the rest from reference TRBV30 and TRBJ2-2 gives the full variable domain: SQTIHQWPATLVQPVGSPLSLECTVEGTSNPNLYWYRQAAGRGLQLLFYSVGIGQISSEVPQNLSASRPQDRQFILSSKKLLLSDSGFYLCAWSQGPRTGELFFGEGSRLTVL.

Note on this clonotype: A much larger clone differs from this one at a single base, so this may be a read error. The chain carries TRBV6-1 and TRBJ2-7; D gene ambiguous. The CDR3 spans 13 residues. V lost 7 bases and J lost 9, with 19 bases in between. Per the germline V gene, CDR1 is MNHNS and CDR2 is SASEGT. DNA for the CDR3: TGTGCCAGCAACCCTACACGGAACGGCGTGCAGTACTTC. Translating gives CASNPTRNGVQYF.

The chain recombines TRBV20-1 with TRBJ2-7; D ambiguous. CDR1 and CDR2 (germline): DFQATT, SNEGSKA (reference sequence). The CDR3 has 13 residues. Deletions cut 7 bases from V and 0 bases from J, with 13 bases between. CDR3 residues: CSGIRPLSYEQYF. CDR3 sequence (DNA): TGCAGTGGAATCAGGCCCCTCTCCTACGAGCAGTACTTC.

This clonotype was observed a single time. The chain couples TRBV6-2 or TRBV6-3 to TRBJ2-3; possible D gene TRBD1, 6 bases. Germline V lookup: CDR1 MNHEY, CDR2 SVGEGT. The V and J ends lost 5 bases and 6 bases respectively, with 18 bases between them. CDR3 size: 15 residues. DNA of the CDR3: TGTGCCAGCAGTGTGGGGGCCCTTCCGTCGGATACGCAGTATTTT. It translates to CASSVGALPSDTQYF.

This clonotype was seen only a few times. J is TRBJ2-2 and V is TRBV5-1; 7 bases are shared with TRBD2. CDR3 length: 15 residues. Germline-derived CDR1 and CDR2 are SGHRS and YFSETQ. The junction had 8 bases not matched to a gene; V was cut back by 4 bases and J by 5 bases. For the CDR3, the DNA is TGCGCCAGCAGCCTCCGGGAGGACGATACCGGGGAGCTGTTTTTT. Protein sequence: CASSLREDDTGELFF.

In its sample, this clonotype was seen a few times. This sequence joins TRBV10-3 and TRBJ2-1, with D unresolved. Trimming left V 1 base short and J 8 bases short, with 6 bases between. CDR3 length: 12 amino acids. Germline V gives CDR1 ENHRY, CDR2 SYGVKD. The CDR3: CAISEYLDEQFF. The CDR3 DNA sequence: TGTGCCATCAGTGAGTACCTGGATGAGCAGTTCTTC.

The chain has TRBV20-1 and TRBJ1-2; TRBD1 matches 7 bases. Germline loops: CDR1 DFQATT, CDR2 SNEGSKA (reference sequence). This CDR3 spans 16 amino acids. The CDR3 DNA reads as TGCACCGGGGGGCGGGACAGCCTCTCAGGCAACTATGGCTACACCTTC. Translation: CTGGRDSLSGNYGYTF.

The rearrangement uses TRBV4-1 and TRBJ1-1; D might be TRBD1 (6 bases). The CDR3 has 14 amino acids. Germline assignment: CDR1 MGHRA and CDR2 YSYEKL. V lost 3 bases to trimming and J lost 4 bases, with 12 bases between them. The CDR3 here is CASSQGEGGTEAFF. CDR3 in DNA: TGCGCCAGCAGCCAGGGGGAAGGGGGCACTGAAGCTTTCTTT.

The rearrangement uses TRBV20-1 and TRBJ2-7, with 7 positions matching TRBD2. The CDR3 covers 16 residues. The germline CDR1 and CDR2 sequences are DFQATT and SNEGSKA (reference sequence). The ends lost 1 base at V and 2 bases at J; junction bases unmatched: 11. The CDR3 here is CSARALAGGSPYEQYF. CDR3 nucleotides: TGCAGTGCTAGAGCTCTGGCTGGCGGGAGCCCCTACGAGCAGTACTTC.

This clonotype was seen many times. The chain couples TRBV11-1 to TRBJ1-1, with no clear D. CDR1 SGHAT and CDR2 FQDESV come from the germline V gene (reference sequence). The CDR3 is 14 residues long. With 3 bases removed from V and 0 bases from J, the gap between germline ends came to 8 bases. DNA for the CDR3: TGTGCCAGCAGCTTCAGTCTCATGAACACTGAAGCTTTCTTT. This encodes CASSFSLMNTEAFF.

This clonotype has a count of ten or more. V and J are TRBV28 and TRBJ1-1; D is uncertain. The V gene lost 3 bases and the J gene lost 0 bases, with 20 bases spanning the gap. The CDR3 contains 18 residues. Germline V lookup: CDR1 MDHEN, CDR2 SYDVKM. The CDR3 nucleotides are TGTGCCAGCAGTTTCAGGACGCACTTTTCCTTGATGAACACTGAAGCTTTCTTT. It is translated as CASSFRTHFSLMNTEAFF.

The V and J genes are TRBV6-2 or TRBV6-3 and TRBJ2-3, with 9 bases that match TRBD2. Germline CDR1 reads MNHEY; CDR2 reads SVGEGT. V dropped 2 bases and J dropped 1; count of bases not matched to a gene: 4. The CDR3 has 16 residues. DNA of the CDR3: TGTGCCAGCAGTTACAACCGACTAGCGGGCACAGATACGCAGTATTTT. Its protein is CASSYNRLAGTDTQYF.

The CDR3 DNA follows: TGCAGCGGTGGGGGCCCTAATCAGCCCCAGCATTTT. It encodes CSGGGPNQPQHF. The chain joins TRBV29-1 to TRBJ1-5, with D possibly matching TRBD1 (6 bases). V lost 7 bases and J 4 bases, leaving 11 bases between the germline ends. This CDR3 spans 12 amino acids. Germline values: CDR1 SQVTM, CDR2 ANQGSEA.

This clonotype has just a few counts. The chain recombines TRBV28 with TRBJ2-3; maybe TRBD1 (5 bases). CDR3 length equals 15 residues. The V gene's germline CDR1 is MDHEN and CDR2 SYDVKM. Trimming stripped 6 bases from V and 0 bases from J, with 13 bases between. CDR3 residues: CASRLTVASTDTQYF. CDR3 nucleotide sequence: TGTGCCAGCAGGCTGACAGTAGCTAGCACAGATACGCAGTATTTT.

The rearrangement joins TRBV5-1 to TRBJ2-2, with a tentative D call TRBD2 (6 bases). Between the trimmed V and J ends, which lost 6 bases and 5 bases, there was a span of 14 bases. The germline gives CDR1 SGHRS, CDR2 YFSETQ. CDR3 length: 14 residues. The CDR3 coding sequence is TGCGCCAGCACTCCCTCAAGCGGGACCGGGGAGCTGTTTTTT. It codes for CASTPSSGTGELFF.